The sequence of this TCR beta chain was determined in a study of T cell repertoires in cytomegalovirus infection (dated by TCRdb to about 2019). Describing the broader study: Recently identified HLA-C-restricted CMV epitopes, whose presentation resists viral immunomodulation, were targeted by peptide stimulations together with well-studied HLA-B-restricted epitopes. Because public TCR beta signatures pointed to carriage of CMV infection together with the matching HLA type, the HLA type of each donor mattered for the analysis. Broader findings and caveats from the paper: The ex vivo response was dominated by HLA-C-restricted CMV-specific TCR beta clonotypes, which also provided the single most frequent clonotype in two of eight donors. Carriers of CMV infection plus the relevant HLA type were discriminated by the cumulative frequency of public TCR beta family members in the study cohort and in an independent roughly 400-donor cohort.

V is shortened by 6 bases, J by 6 bases, and the region joining them spans 18 bases. From a lookup of the germline V gene (reference sequence), CDR1 and CDR2 are DFQATT and SNEGSKA. The CDR3 goes from the cysteine to the phenylalanine over 14 residues. The entry retains the CDR3 DNA only, 42 bases that are in frame from base 1. The sample's treatment or condition label, in plain terms: in vitro stimulation with specific CMV peptide epitopes to enrich CMV-specific T cells. Regarding this clonotype: The specificity of this receptor is unknown. Base-call qualities are not available, and no considerably larger clone is one nucleotide away.

Sequencer: Illumina HiSeq 1500. The raw public data were reprocessed by TCRdb itself: fastp quality trimming at Q25, MiXCR clonotype calling, in-frame beta chains only. One record per CDR3 amino acid sequence lists the most common genes and DNA. The sample table shows about a million distinct CDR3 sequences, and around 29% are seen once. Over 12% of the sample comes from the top ten. The V gene is TRBV20-1 and the J gene is TRBJ2-1, with the D assignment possibly TRBD1 or TRBD2, given 5 matching bases for each. The sample here was cultured CD8+ T cells from PBMCs, taken from culture after CMV antigen stimulation. This receptor was obtained from a human donor in good health (CMV status not recorded). Some clones in this sample may be carry-over from other donors' samples. The DNA is as follows: TGCAGTGCGCAGGGATGGGGGTCCGGCAATGAGCAGTTCTTC. Its translation is CSAQGWGSGNEQFF.